This T cell receptor beta chain was observed in a study of T-cell memory formation after mild COVID-19. This clonotype turned up a few times. TCRdb ran MiXCR on the 5' RACE reads and lists one entry per CDR3 protein. The sample holds 95,000 to 120,000 distinct CDR3 sequences; about 24% are singletons and the top ten take approximately 41%. V dropped 4 bases and J dropped 0 bases, with 14 bases sitting between them. The CDR3 consists of 16 residues. From germline, CDR1 is SGHVS and CDR2 FQNEAQ. The sample was PBMCs or a T cell subset sorted from them (not recorded which). The receptor comes from a man younger than 35 who had mild COVID-19 (a few samples of this study predate the infection). Cell type and time point are not known. This chain joins TRBV7-8 and TRBJ2-3, with a possible D match to TRBD2 (6 bases). CDR3 in amino acids: CASSYLGGVSTDTQYF. CDR3 nucleotides: TGTGCCAGCAGCTACCTGGGCGGGGTTAGCACAGATACGCAGTATTTT.